This T cell receptor beta chain originates from a study of shared clonotypes between healthy human individuals. Study-wide background: Each donor's CD4 naive and CD4 memory cells filled three plates apiece, CD8 naive two, and CD8 memory one.

A CD45RA-negative memory subset and a CD45RA+ naive subset were separated from the CD4+ cells. The DNA input per sorted-subset replicate PCR was around 200 ng, corresponding to some 27,000 T cell genomes. Using immunoSEQ multiplex PCR, the repertoire was profiled, and TCRdb retains in-frame clones only, with some absent. The table includes roughly 2 million clones, approximately 96% detected once. Germline CDR1 KGHSH, CDR2 LQKENI. CDR3 length equals 16 residues. With 1 base removed from V and 4 bases from J, the gap between germline ends came to 17 bases. This TCR came from a man younger than 35 in good health. The specimen was naive CD4+ T cells sorted from blood. Subset here: CD45RA+ positively selected. The chain carries TRBV18 and TRBJ2-7; D remains ambiguous. The CDR3 sequence: CASSPRGTQLQYEQYF. DNA for the CDR3: TGTGCCAGCTCACCACGGGGTACACAGCTCCAGTACGAGCAGTACTTC.